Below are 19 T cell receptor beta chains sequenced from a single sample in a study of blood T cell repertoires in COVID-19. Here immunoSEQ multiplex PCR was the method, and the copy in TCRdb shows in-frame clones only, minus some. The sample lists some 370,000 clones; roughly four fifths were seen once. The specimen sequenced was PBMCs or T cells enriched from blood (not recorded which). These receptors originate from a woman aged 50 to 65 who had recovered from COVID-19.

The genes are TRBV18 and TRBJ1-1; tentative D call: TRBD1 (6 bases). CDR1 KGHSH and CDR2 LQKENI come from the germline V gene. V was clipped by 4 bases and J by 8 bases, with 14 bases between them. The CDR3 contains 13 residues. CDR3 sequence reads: CASSLPGHPEAFF. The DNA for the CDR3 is TGTGCCAGCTCACTTCCGGGACACCCGGAAGCTTTCTTT.

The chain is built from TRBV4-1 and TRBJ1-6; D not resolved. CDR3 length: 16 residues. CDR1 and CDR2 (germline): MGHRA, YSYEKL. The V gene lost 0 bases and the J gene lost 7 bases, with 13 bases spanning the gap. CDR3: CASSQDVRVWNSPLHF. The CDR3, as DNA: TGCGCCAGCAGCCAAGATGTTCGGGTCTGGAATTCACCCCTCCACTTT.

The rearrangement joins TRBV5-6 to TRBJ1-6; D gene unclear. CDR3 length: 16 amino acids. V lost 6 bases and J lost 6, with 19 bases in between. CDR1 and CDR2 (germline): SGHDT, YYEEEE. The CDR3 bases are TGTGCCAGCACCTTATCTGCATGGCGGGGTAATTCACCCCTCCACTTT. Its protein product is CASTLSAWRGNSPLHF.

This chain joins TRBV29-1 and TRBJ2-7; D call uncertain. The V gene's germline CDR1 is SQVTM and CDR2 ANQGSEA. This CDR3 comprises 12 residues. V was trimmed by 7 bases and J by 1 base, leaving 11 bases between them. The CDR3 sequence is CSAGSPSYEQYF. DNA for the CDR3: TGCAGCGCTGGTAGCCCGTCCTACGAGCAGTACTTC.

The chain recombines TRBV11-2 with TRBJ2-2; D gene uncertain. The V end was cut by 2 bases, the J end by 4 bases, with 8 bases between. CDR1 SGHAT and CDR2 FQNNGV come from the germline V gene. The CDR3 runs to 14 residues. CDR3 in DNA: TGTGCCAGCAGCTTATTTCCAGGCACCGGGGAGCTGTTTTTT. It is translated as CASSLFPGTGELFF.

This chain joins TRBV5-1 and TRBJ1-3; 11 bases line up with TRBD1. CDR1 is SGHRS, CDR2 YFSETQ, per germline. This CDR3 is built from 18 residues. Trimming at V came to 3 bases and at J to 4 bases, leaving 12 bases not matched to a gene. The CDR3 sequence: CASSSGAGTGGIGNTIYF. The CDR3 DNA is TGCGCCAGCAGCTCGGGGGCCGGGACAGGGGGTATCGGAAACACCATATATTTT.

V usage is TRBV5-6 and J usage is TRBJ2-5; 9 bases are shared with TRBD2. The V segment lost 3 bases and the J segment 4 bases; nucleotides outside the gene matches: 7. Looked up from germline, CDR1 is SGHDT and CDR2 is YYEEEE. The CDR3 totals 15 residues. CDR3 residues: CASSSSGRSRETQYF. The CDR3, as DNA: TGTGCCAGCAGCTCCAGCGGGAGGTCCCGAGAGACCCAGTACTTC.

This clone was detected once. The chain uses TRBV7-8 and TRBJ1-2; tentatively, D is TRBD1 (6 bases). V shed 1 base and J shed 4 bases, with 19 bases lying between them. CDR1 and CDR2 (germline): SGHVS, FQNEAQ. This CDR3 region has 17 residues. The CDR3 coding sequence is TGTGCCAGCAGCTTAGGCCCCGGACAGACGACTCCCTATGGCTACACCTTC. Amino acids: CASSLGPGQTTPYGYTF. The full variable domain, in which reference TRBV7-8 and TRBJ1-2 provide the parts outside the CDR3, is GAGVSQSPRYKVAKRGQDVALRCDPISGHVSLFWYQQALGQGPEFLTYFQNEAQLDKSGLPSDRFFAERPEGSVSTLKIQRTQQEDSAVYLCASSLGPGQTTPYGYTFGSGTRLTVV.

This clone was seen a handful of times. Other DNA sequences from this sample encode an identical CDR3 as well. For the CDR3, the DNA is TGTGCCAGCAGCTTAGTAGGCGGCTCTGGAAACACCATATATTTT. Translation gives CASSLVGGSGNTIYF. This rearrangement joins TRBV7-9 to TRBJ1-3; no clear D. Germline CDR1 reads SEHNR; CDR2 reads FQNEAQ (reference sequence). V lost 1 base and J 0 bases, leaving 7 bases between the germline ends. This CDR3 has 15 amino acids.

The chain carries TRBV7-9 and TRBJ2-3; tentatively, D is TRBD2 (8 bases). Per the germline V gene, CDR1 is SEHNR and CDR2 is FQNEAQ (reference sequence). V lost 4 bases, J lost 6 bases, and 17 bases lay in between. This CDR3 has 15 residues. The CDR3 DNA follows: TGTGCCAGCAGCTCTTTAGCGGGACAGAGGGATACGCAGTATTTT. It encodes CASSSLAGQRDTQYF.

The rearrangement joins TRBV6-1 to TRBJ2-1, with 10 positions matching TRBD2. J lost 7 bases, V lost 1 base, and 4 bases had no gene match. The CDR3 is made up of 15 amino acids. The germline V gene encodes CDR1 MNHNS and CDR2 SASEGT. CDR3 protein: CASSEGKLAGNEQFF. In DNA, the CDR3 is TGTGCCAGCAGTGAAGGAAAACTAGCGGGAAATGAGCAGTTCTTC.

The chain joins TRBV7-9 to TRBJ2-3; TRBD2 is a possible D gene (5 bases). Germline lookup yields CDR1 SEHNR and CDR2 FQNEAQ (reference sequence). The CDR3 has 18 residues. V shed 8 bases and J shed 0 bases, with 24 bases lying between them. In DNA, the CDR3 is TGTGCCAGCTCCCCCCCCGTGGAGGCAGTGAGAAGCACAGATACGCAGTATTTT. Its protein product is CASSPPVEAVRSTDTQYF. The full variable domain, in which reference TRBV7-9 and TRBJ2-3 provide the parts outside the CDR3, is DTGVSQNPRHKITKRGQNVTFRCDPISEHNRLYWYRQTLGQGPEFLTYFQNEAQLEKSRLLSDRFSAERPKGSFSTLEIQRTEQGDSAMYLCASSPPVEAVRSTDTQYFGPGTRLTVL.

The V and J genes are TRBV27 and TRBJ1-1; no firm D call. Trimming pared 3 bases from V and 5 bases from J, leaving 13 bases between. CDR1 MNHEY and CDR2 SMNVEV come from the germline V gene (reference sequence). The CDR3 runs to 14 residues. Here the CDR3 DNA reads TGTGCCAGCAGTTTTAAGGGAGCGAGTACTGAAGCTTTCTTT. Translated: CASSFKGASTEAFF.

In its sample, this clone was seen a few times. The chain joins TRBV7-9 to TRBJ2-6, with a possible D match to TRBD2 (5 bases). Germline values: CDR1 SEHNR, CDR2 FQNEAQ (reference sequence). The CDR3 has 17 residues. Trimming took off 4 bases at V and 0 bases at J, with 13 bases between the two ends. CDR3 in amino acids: CASSSAGERSGANVLTF. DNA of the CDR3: TGTGCCAGCAGCTCCGCTGGGGAGCGCTCTGGGGCCAACGTCCTGACTTTC.

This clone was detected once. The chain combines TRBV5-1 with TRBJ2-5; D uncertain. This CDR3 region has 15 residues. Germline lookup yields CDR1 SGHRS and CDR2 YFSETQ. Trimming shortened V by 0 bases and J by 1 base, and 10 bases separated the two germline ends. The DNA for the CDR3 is TGCGCCAGCAGCTTGGCGGTTCTAGGCCAAGAGACCCAGTACTTC. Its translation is CASSLAVLGQETQYF.

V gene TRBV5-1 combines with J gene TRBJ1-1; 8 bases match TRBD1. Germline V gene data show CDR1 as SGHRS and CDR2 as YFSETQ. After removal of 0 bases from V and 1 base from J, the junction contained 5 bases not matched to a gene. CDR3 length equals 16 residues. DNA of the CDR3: TGCGCCAGCAGCTTGGCCGGGACAGGTACGAACACTGAAGCTTTCTTT. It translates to CASSLAGTGTNTEAFF. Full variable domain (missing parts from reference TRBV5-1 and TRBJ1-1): KAGVTQTPRYLIKTRGQQVTLSCSPISGHRSVSWYQQTPGQGLQFLFEYFSETQRNKGNFPGRFSGRQFSNSRSEMNVSTLELGDSALYLCASSLAGTGTNTEAFFGQGTRLTVV.

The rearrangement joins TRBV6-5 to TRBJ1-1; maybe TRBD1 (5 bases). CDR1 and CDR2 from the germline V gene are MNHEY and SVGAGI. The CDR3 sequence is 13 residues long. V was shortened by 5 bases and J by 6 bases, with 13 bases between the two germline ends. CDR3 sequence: CASSTRGTAEAFF. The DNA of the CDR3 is TGTGCCAGCAGTACCCGGGGGACTGCTGAAGCTTTCTTT.

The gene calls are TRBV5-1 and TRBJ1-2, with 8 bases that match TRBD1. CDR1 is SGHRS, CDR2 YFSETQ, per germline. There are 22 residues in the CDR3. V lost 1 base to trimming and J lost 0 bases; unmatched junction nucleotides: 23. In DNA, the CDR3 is TGCGCCAGCAGCTTGAGTTTTCGGCCAGGGGGCAACCGTTTAAAGACTAACTATGGCTACACCTTC. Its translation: CASSLSFRPGGNRLKTNYGYTF. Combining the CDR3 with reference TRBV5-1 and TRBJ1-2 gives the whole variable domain KAGVTQTPRYLIKTRGQQVTLSCSPISGHRSVSWYQQTPGQGLQFLFEYFSETQRNKGNFPGRFSGRQFSNSRSEMNVSTLELGDSALYLCASSLSFRPGGNRLKTNYGYTFGSGTRLTVV.

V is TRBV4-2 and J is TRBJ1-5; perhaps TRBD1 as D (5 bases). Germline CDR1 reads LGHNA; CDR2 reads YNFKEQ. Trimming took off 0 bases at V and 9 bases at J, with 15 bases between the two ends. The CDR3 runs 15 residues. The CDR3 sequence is CASSQESGQGRPQHF. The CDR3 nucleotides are TGTGCCAGCAGCCAAGAAAGTGGTCAGGGCCGGCCCCAGCATTTT.